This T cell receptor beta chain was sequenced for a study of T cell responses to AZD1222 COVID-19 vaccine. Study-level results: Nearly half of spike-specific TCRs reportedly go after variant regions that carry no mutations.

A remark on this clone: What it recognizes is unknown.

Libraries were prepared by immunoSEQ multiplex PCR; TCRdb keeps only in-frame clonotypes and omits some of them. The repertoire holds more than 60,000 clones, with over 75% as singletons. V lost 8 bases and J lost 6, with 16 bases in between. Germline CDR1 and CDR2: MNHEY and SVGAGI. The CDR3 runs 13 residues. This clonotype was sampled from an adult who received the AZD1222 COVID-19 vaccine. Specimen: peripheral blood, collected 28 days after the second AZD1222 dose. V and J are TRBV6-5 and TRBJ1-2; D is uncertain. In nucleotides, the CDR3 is TGTGCCAGCGTACGGGGAGGTTTGGATGGCTACACCTTC. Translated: CASVRGGLDGYTF.